In its sample, the clone carrying this T cell receptor (beta chain) was seen many times. Antigen: not known. TCRdb re-called the 5' RACE reads through MiXCR, storing one row per CDR3 protein. There are a few hundred thousand distinct CDR3 sequences in the sample; over 8.5% occur only once, and under 3% lies in the top ten. Healthy Caucasians, and only they, were the donors. The sample is drawn from a study of identical twins. Overall study results and limits: The study found that models underestimated out-of-frame TCR alpha sharing in monozygotic twins. Zero-insertion results could be subject to partial confounding by invariant MAIT and iNKT cells.

The same data also went into a second study, on yellow fever vaccine responses in identical twins. As reported in that work: Reports say the vaccine T cell response in twins looked partly convergent and partly personalized.

The source of this sequence is a woman aged 18-29 years in good health. The sample comprised PBMCs.

CDR3: CASSLAGGWNEQYF. Written as DNA, the CDR3 is TGCGCCAGCAGCTTGGCGGGGGGCTGGAACGAGCAGTACTTC. The gene calls are TRBV5-1 and TRBJ2-7; the D gene is possibly TRBD2 (7 bases). The CDR3 sequence is 14 residues long. Germline values: CDR1 SGHRS, CDR2 YFSETQ. Trimming cost V 0 bases and J 5 bases, with 12 bases left between them.